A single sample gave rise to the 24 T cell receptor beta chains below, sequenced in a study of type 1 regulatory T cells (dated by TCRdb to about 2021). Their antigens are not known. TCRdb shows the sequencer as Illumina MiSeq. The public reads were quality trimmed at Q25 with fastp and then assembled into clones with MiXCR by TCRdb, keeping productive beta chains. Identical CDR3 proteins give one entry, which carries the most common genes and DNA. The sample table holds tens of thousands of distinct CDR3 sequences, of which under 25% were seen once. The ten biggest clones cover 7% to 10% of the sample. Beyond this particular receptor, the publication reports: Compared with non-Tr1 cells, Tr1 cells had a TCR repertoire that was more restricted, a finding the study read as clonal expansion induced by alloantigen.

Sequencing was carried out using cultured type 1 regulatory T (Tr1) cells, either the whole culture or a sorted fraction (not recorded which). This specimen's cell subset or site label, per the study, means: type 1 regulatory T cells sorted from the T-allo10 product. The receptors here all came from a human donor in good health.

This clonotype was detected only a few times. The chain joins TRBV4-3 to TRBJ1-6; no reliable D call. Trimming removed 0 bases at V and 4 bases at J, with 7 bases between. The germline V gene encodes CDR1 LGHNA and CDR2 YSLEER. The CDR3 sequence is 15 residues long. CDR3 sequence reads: CASSQDTGYNSPLHF. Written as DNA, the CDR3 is TGCGCCAGCAGCCAAGATACCGGGTATAATTCACCCCTCCACTTT.

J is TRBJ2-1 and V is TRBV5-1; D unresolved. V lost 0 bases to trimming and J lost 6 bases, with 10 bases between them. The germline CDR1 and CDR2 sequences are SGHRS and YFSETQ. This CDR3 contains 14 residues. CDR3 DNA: TGCGCCAGCAGCTTGGTAACACAGTTCAATGAGCAGTTCTTC. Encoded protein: CASSLVTQFNEQFF. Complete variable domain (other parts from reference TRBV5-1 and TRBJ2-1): KAGVTQTPRYLIKTRGQQVTLSCSPISGHRSVSWYQQTPGQGLQFLFEYFSETQRNKGNFPGRFSGRQFSNSRSEMNVSTLELGDSALYLCASSLVTQFNEQFFGPGTRLTVL.

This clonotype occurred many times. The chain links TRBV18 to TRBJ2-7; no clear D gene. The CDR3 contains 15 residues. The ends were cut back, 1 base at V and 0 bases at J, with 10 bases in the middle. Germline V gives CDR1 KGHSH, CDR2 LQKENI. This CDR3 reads CASSPHPTSSYEQYF. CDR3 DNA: TGTGCCAGCTCACCACACCCTACGTCCTCCTACGAGCAGTACTTC.

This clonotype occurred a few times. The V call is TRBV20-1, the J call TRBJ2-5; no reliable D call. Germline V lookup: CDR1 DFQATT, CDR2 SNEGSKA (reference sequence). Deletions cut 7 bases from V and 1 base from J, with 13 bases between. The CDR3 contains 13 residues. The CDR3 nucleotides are TGCAGTGGGGCCGGCCAGGTCCAAGAGACCCAGTACTTC. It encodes CSGAGQVQETQYF.

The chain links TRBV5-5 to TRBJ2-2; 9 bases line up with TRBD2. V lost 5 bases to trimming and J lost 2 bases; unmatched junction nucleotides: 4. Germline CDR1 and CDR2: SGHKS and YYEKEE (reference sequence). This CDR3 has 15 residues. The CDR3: CASRPSGINTGELFF. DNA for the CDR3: TGTGCCAGCAGACCTAGCGGGATTAACACCGGGGAGCTGTTTTTT.

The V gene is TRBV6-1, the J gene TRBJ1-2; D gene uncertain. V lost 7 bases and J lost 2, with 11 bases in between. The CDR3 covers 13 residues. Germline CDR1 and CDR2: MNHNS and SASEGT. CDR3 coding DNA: TGTGCCAGCATAGGAGTCGGGAACTATGGCTACACCTTC. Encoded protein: CASIGVGNYGYTF.

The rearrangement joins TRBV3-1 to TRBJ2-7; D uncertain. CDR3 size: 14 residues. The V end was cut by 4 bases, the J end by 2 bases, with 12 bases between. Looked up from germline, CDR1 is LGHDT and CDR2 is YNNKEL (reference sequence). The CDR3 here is CASSRTMPTYEQYF. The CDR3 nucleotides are TGTGCCAGCAGCCGCACAATGCCAACCTACGAGCAGTACTTC.

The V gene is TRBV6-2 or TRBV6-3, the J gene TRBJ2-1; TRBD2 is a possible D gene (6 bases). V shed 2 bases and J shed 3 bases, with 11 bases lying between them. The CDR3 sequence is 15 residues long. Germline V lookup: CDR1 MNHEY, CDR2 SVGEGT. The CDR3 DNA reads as TGTGCCAGCAGTTACATAGCGGCCATCTACAATGAGCAGTTCTTC. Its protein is CASSYIAAIYNEQFF.

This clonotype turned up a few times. CDR3 sequence (DNA): TGTGCCACCAGTGACCCCGGACGGAGCTATGGCTACACCTTC. It yields the protein CATSDPGRSYGYTF. The chain carries TRBV24-1 and TRBJ1-2; D gene ambiguous. The CDR3 length is 14 residues. Germline-derived CDR1 and CDR2 are KGHDR and SFDVKD. V lost 4 bases, J lost 4 bases, and 12 bases lay in between.

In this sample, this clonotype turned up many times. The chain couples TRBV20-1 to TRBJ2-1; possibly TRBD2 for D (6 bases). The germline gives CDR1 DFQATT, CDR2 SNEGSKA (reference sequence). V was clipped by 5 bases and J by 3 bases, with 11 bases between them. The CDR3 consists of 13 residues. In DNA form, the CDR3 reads TGCAGTGCTCAGGTGGGACTCTACAATGAGCAGTTCTTC. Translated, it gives CSAQVGLYNEQFF.

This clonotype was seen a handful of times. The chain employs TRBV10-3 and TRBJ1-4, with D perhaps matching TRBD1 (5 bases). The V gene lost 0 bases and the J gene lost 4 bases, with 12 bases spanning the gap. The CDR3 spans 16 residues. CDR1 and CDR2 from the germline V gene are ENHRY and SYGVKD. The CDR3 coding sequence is TGTGCCATCAGTGAGTCGTTAGGGGCTCATAATGAAAAACTGTTTTTT. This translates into CAISESLGAHNEKLFF.

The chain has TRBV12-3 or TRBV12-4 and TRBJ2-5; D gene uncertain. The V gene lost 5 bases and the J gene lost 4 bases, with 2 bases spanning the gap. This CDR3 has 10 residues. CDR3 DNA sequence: TGTGCCAGCAGTCGAGAGACCCAGTACTTC. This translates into CASSRETQYF.

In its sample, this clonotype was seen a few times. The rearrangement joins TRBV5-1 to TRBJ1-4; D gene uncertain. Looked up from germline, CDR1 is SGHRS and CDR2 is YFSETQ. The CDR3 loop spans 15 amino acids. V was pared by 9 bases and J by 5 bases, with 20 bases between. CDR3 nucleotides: TGCGCCACCGCACCAGGTCGGGCGGAGAATGAAAAACTGTTTTTT. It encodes CATAPGRAENEKLFF.

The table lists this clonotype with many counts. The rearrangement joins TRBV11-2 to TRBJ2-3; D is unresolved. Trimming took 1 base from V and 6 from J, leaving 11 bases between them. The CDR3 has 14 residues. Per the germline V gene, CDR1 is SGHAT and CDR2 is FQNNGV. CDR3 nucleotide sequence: TGTGCCAGCAGCTTAGGGGTCCGTCAGGATACGCAGTATTTT. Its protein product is CASSLGVRQDTQYF. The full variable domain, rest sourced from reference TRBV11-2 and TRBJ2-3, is EAGVAQSPRYKIIEKRQSVAFWCNPISGHATLYWYQQILGQGPKLLIQFQNNGVVDDSQLPKDRFSAERLKGVDSTLKIQPAKLEDSAVYLCASSLGVRQDTQYFGPGTRLTVL.

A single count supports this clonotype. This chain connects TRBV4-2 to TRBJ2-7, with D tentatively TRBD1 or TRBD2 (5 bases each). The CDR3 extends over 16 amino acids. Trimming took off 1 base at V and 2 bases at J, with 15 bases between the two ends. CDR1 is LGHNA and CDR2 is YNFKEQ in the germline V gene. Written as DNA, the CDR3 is TGTGCCAGCAGCCAAGTCCACCGGGACCCAGCCTACGAGCAGTACTTC. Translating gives CASSQVHRDPAYEQYF.

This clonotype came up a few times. The CDR3 bases are TGCAGTGCTAGAAAAACGTCTAGCGGGAGGGGAGAGACCCAGTACTTC. Amino acid sequence: CSARKTSSGRGETQYF. The chain recombines TRBV20-1 with TRBJ2-5; 12 bases fit TRBD2. V was pared by 2 bases and J by 4 bases, with 8 bases of the junction left unmatched. Per germline, CDR1 DFQATT and CDR2 SNEGSKA (reference sequence). CDR3 length: 16 amino acids.

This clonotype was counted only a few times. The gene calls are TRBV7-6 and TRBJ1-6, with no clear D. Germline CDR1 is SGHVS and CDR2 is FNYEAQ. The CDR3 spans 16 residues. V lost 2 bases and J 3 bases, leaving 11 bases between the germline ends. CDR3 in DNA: TGTGCCAGCAGCTTAACCCGGGCCAACTATAATTCACCCCTCCACTTT. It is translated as CASSLTRANYNSPLHF.

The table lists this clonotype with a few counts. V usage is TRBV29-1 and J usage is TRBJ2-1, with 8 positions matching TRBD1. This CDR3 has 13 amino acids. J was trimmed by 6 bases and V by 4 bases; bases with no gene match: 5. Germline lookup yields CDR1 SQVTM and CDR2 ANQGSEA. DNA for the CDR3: TGCAGCGTTGGAAGGACAGGGAGCAATGAGCAGTTCTTC. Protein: CSVGRTGSNEQFF.

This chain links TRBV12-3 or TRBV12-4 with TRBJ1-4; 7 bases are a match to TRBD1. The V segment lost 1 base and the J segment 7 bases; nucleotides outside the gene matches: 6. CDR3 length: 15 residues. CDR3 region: CASSLGQGWREKLFF. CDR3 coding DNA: TGTGCCAGCAGTTTAGGACAGGGCTGGCGTGAAAAACTGTTTTTT.

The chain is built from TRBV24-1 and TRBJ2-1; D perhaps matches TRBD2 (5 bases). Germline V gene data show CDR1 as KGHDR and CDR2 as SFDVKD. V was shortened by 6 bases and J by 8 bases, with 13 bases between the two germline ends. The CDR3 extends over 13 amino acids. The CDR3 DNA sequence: TGTGCCACCAGTCCGACCAACGGGGATGAGCAGTTCTTC. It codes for CATSPTNGDEQFF.

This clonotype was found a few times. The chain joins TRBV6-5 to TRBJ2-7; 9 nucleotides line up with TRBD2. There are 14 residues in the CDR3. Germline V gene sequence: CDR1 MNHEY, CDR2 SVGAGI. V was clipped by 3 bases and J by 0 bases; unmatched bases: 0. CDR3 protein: CASSYSGSSYEQYF. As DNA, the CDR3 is TGTGCCAGCAGTTATAGCGGGAGCTCCTACGAGCAGTACTTC.

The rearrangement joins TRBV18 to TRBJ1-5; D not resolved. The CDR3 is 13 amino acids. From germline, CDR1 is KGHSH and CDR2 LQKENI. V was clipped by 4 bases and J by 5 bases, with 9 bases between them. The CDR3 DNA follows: TGTGCCAGCTCACTACTACAGCATCAGCCCCAGCATTTT. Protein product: CASSLLQHQPQHF.

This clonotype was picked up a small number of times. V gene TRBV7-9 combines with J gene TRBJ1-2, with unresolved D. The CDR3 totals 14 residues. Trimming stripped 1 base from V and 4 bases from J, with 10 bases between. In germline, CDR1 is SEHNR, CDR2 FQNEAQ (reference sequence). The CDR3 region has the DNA TGTGCCAGCAGCTTAGGTACCAGCTCCTATGGCTACACCTTC. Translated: CASSLGTSSYGYTF.

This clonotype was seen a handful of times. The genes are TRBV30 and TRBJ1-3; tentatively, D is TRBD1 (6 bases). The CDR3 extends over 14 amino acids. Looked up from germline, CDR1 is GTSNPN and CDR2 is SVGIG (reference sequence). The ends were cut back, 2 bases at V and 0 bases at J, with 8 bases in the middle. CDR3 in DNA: TGTGCCTGGAGTCAGGGGAGCTCTGGAAACACCATATATTTT. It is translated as CAWSQGSSGNTIYF.